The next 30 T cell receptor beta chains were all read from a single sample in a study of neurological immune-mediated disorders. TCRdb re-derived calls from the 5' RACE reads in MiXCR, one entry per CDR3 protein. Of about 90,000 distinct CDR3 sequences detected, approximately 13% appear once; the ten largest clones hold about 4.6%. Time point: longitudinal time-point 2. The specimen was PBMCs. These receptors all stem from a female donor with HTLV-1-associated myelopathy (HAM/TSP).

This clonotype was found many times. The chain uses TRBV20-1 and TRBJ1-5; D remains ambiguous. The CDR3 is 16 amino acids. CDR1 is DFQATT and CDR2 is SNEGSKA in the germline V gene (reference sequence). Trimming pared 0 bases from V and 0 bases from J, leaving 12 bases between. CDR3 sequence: CSARDPRPDSNQPQHF. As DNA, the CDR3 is TGCAGTGCTAGAGACCCGCGGCCCGATAGCAATCAGCCCCAGCATTTT.

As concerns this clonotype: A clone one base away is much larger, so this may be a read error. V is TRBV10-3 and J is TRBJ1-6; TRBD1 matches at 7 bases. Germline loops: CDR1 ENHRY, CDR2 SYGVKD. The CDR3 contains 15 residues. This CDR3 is CAIGLGRQGSSPLRF. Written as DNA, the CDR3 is TGTGCCATCGGTCTCGGGCGACAGGGCAGTTCACCCCTCCGCTTT.

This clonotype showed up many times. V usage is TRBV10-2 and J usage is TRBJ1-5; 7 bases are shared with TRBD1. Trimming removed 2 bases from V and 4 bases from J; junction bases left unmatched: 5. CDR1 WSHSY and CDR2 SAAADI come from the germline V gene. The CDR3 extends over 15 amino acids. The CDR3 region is CASSEGQAWNQPQHF. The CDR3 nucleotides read TGCGCCAGCAGTGAGGGACAGGCATGGAATCAGCCCCAGCATTTT.

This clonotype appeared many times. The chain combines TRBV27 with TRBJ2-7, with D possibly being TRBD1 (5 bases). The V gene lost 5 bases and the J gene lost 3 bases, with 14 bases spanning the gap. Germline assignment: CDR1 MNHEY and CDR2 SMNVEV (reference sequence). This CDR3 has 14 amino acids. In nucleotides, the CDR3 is TGTGCCAGCAGTAGGGGCAGGGTGAGCTACGAGCAGTACTTC. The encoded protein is CASSRGRVSYEQYF.

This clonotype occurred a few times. The CDR3 protein is CSARTENEKLFF. CDR3 bases: TGCAGTGCACGGACTGAGAATGAAAAACTGTTTTTT. The V gene is TRBV20-1, the J gene TRBJ1-4; no clear D. CDR1 and CDR2 from the germline V gene are DFQATT and SNEGSKA (reference sequence). V was shortened by 6 bases and J by 5 bases, with 10 bases between the two germline ends. This CDR3 comprises 12 residues.

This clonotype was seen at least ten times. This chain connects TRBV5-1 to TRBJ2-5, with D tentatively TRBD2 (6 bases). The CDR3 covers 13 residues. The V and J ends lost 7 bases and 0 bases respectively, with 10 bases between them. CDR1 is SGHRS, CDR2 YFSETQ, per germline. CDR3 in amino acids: CASAKRDQETQYF. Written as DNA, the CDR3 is TGCGCCAGCGCGAAGCGGGACCAAGAGACCCAGTACTTC. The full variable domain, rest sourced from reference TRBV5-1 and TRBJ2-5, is KAGVTQTPRYLIKTRGQQVTLSCSPISGHRSVSWYQQTPGQGLQFLFEYFSETQRNKGNFPGRFSGRQFSNSRSEMNVSTLELGDSALYLCASAKRDQETQYFGPGTRLLVL.

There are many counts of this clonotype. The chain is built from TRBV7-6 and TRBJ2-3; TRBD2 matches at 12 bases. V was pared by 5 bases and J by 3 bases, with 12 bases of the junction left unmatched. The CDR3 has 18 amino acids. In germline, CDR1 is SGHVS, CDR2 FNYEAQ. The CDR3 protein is CASSNRRLAGGTTDTQYF. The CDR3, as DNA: TGTGCCAGCAGCAACCGCCGGCTAGCGGGGGGGACAACAGATACGCAGTATTTT.

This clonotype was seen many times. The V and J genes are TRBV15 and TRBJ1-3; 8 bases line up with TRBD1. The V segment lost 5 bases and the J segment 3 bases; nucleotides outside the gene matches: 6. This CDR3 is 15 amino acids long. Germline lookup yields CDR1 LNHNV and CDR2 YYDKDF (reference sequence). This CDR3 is CATSATTGDGNTIYF. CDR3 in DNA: TGTGCCACCAGCGCTACGACAGGGGATGGAAACACCATATATTTT.

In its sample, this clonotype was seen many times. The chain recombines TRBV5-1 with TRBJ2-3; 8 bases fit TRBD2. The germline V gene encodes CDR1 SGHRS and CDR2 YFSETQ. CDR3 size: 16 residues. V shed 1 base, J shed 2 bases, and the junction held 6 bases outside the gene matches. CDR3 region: CASSLMGGGNTDTQYF. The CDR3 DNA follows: TGCGCCAGCAGCTTGATGGGCGGGGGGAACACAGATACGCAGTATTTT.

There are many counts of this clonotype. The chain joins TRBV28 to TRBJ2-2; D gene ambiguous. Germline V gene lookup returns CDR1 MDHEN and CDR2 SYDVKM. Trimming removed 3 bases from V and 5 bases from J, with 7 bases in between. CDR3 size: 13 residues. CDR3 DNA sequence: TGTGCCAGCAGTTTGACATATACCGGGGAGCTGTTTTTT. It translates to CASSLTYTGELFF.

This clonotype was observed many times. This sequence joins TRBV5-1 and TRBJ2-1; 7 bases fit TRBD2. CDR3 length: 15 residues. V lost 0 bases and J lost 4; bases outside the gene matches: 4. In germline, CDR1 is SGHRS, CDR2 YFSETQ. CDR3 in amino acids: CASSLDGEGYNEQFF. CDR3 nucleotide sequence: TGCGCCAGCAGCTTGGATGGGGAGGGGTACAATGAGCAGTTCTTC.

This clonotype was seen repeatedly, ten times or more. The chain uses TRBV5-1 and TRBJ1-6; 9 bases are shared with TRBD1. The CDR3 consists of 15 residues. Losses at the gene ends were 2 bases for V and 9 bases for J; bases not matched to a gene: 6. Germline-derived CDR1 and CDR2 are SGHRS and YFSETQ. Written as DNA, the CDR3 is TGCGCCAGCAGCTTAGTACAGGGGGCTGCTTCACCCCTCCACTTT. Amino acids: CASSLVQGAASPLHF.

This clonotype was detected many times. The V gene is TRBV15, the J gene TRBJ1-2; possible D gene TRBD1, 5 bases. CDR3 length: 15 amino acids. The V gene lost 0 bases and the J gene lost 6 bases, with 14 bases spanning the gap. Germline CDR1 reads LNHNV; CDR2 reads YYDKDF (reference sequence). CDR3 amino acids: CATSRDLVGENGYTF. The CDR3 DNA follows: TGTGCCACCAGCAGAGATCTGGTGGGGGAGAATGGCTACACCTTC.

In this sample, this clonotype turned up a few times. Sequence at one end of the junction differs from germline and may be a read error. CDR3 loop: CASSLAGRNNHPQHF. The DNA of the CDR3 is TGTGCCAGCAGCTTGGCCGGACGGAACAATCATCCCCAGCATTTT. The genes are TRBV5-5 and TRBJ1-5; D uncertain. The V gene's germline CDR1 is SGHKS and CDR2 YYEKEE (reference sequence). This CDR3 spans 15 amino acids.

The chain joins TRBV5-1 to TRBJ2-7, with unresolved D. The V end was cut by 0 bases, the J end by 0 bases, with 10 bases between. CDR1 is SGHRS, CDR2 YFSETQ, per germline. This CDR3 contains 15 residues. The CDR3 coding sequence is TGCGCCAGCAGCTTGGAAGGTATGGTCTCCTACGAGCAGTACTTC. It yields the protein CASSLEGMVSYEQYF.

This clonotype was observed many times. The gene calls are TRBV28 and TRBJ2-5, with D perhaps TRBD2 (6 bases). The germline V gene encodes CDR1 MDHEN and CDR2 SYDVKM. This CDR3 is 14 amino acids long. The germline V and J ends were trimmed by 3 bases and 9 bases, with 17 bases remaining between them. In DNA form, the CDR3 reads TGTGCCAGCAGTTTTAATGTAGGAGGGACGTCCCAGTACTTC. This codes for CASSFNVGGTSQYF.

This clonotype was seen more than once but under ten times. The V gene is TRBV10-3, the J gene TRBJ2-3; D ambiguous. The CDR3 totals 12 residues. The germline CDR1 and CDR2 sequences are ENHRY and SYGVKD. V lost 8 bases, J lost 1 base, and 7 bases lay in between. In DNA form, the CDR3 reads TGTGCCATCGGCAGTCGCACAGATACGCAGTATTTT. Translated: CAIGSRTDTQYF.

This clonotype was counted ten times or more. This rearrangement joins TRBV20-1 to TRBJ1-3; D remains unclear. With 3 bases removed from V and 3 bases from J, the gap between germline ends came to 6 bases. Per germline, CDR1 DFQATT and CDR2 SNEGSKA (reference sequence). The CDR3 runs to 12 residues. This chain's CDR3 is CSASSRGNTIYF. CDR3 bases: TGCAGTGCTAGCTCTCGTGGAAACACCATATATTTT.

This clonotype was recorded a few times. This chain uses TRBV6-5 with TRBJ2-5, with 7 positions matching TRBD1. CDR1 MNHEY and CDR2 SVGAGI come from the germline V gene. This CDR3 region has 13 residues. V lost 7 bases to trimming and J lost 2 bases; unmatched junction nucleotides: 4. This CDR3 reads CASTGTDQETQYF. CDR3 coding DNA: TGTGCCAGCACAGGGACAGATCAAGAGACCCAGTACTTC.

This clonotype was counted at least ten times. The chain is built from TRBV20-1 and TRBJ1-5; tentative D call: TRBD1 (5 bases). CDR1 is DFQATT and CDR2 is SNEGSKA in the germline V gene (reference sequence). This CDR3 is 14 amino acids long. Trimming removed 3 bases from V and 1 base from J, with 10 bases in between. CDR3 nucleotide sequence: TGCAGTGCTAGGACTCCAGGGAGCAATCAGCCCCAGCATTTT. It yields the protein CSARTPGSNQPQHF.

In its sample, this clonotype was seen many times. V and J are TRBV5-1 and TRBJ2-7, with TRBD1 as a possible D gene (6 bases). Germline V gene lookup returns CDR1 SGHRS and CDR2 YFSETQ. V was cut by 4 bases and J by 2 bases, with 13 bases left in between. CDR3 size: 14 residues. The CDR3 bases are TGCGCCAGCAGCCCCACCGGGACACCCTACGAGCAGTACTTC. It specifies CASSPTGTPYEQYF.

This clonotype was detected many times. CDR3 sequence (DNA): TGTGCCAGCAGTCACAGCGGGGGGGCCAGGGAGCAGTACTTC. It translates to CASSHSGGAREQYF. This chain links TRBV12-3 or TRBV12-4 with TRBJ2-7, with TRBD2 matching over 10 bases. This CDR3 is built from 14 residues. The V segment lost 5 bases and the J segment 7 bases; nucleotides outside the gene matches: 8.

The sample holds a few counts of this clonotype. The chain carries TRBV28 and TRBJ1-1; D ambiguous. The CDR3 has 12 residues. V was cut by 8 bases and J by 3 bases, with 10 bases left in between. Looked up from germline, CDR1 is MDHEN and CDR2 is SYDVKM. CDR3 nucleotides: TGTGCCAGCCTCCAGAGGGACACTGAAGCTTTCTTT. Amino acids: CASLQRDTEAFF. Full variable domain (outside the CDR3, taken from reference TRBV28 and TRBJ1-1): DVKVTQSSRYLVKRTGEKVFLECVQDMDHENMFWYRQDPGLGLRLIYFSYDVKMKEKGDIPEGYSVSREKKERFSLILESASTNQTSMYLCASLQRDTEAFFGQGTRLTVV.

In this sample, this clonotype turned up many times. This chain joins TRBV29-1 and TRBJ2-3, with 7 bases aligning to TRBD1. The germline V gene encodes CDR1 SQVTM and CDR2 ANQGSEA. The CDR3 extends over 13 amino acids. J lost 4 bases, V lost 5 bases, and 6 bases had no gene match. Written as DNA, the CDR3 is TGCAGCGTTATGAGACAGGGCCCAGATACGCAGTATTTT. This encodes CSVMRQGPDTQYF.

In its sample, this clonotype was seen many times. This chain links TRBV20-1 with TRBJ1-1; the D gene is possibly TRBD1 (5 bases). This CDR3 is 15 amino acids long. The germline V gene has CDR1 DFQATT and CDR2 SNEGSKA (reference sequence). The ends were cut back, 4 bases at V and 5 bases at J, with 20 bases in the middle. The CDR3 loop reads CSANRGPGGLTEAFF. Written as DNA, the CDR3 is TGCAGTGCTAACCGGGGCCCTGGAGGGCTGACTGAAGCTTTCTTT.

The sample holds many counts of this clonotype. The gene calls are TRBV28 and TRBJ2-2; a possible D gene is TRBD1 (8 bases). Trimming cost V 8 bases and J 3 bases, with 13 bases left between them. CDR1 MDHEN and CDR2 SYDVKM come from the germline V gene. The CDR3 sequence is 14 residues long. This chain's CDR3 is CASRTGRDTGELFF. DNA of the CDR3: TGTGCCAGCCGGACAGGGAGGGACACCGGGGAGCTGTTTTTT.

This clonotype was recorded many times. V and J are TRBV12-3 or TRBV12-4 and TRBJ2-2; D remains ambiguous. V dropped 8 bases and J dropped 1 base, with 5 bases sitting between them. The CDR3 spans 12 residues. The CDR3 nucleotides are TGTGCCAGCCGACAGAACACCGGGGAGCTGTTTTTT. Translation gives CASRQNTGELFF.

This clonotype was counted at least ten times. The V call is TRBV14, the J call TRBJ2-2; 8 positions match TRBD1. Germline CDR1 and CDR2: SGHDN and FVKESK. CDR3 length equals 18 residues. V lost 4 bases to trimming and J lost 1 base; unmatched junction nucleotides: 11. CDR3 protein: CASSPTFSGQGNTGELFF. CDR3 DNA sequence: TGTGCCAGCAGCCCAACCTTTTCAGGACAGGGGAACACCGGGGAGCTGTTTTTT.

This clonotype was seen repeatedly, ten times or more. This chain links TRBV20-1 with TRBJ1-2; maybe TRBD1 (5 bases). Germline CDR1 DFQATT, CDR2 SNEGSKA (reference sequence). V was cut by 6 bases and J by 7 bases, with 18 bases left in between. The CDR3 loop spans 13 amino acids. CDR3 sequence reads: CSAEGQAGGGYTF. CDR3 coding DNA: TGCAGTGCCGAGGGGCAGGCTGGGGGTGGCTACACCTTC.

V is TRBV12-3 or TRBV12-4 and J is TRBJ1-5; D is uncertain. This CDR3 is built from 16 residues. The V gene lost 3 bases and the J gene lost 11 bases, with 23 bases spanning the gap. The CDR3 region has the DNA TGTGCCAGCAGTTTGGCGTTGGGCCCCGTTCAAACCGCCCAGCATTTT. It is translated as CASSLALGPVQTAQHF.